These 5 T cell receptor beta chains were all obtained from the same sample, sequenced in a study of blood T cell repertoires in COVID-19. Only in-frame clones appear in the TCRdb table, and some are missing; sequencing was by immunoSEQ multiplex PCR. This sample carries under 250,000 clones, 80% to 85% of them seen once, and the ten largest clones take more than 4.5%. What was sequenced was peripheral blood. These receptors were taken from a woman aged 55-70 years who had recovered from COVID-19.

The chain uses TRBV4-3 and TRBJ1-4; D gene uncertain. The CDR3 runs to 16 residues. V was pared by 0 bases and J by 4 bases, with 12 bases between. Germline loops: CDR1 LGHNA, CDR2 YSLEER. CDR3 nucleotide sequence: TGCGCCAGCAGCCAAGATTTGTTCAGGAATAATGAAAAACTGTTTTTT. It yields the protein CASSQDLFRNNEKLFF.

The gene calls are TRBV5-8 and TRBJ1-2, with D hard to call. Trimming removed 0 bases at V and 5 bases at J, with 14 bases between. Germline CDR1 SGHTS, CDR2 YDEGEE. This CDR3 spans 15 amino acids. CDR3 in DNA: TGTGCCAGCAGCTTGGTATGGGTAGGCGGGTATGGCTACACCTTC. This codes for CASSLVWVGGYGYTF.

This clone was found once. The genes are TRBV6-5 and TRBJ2-7; TRBD2 might be the D (5 bases). From germline, CDR1 is MNHEY and CDR2 SVGAGI. The CDR3 length is 14 residues. The germline V and J ends were trimmed by 6 bases and 2 bases, with 14 bases remaining between them. This CDR3 reads CASRDGVAAYEQYF. Written as DNA, the CDR3 is TGTGCCAGCAGGGACGGGGTGGCGGCCTACGAGCAGTACTTC.

CDR3 nucleotide sequence: TGCGCCAGCATCATGAACACCGGGGAGCTGTTTTTT. Protein sequence: CASIMNTGELFF. V gene TRBV10-1 combines with J gene TRBJ2-2, with D unclear. This CDR3 contains 12 residues. Germline V gene lookup returns CDR1 WNHNN and CDR2 SYGVQD (reference sequence). The V and J ends lost 7 bases and 1 base respectively, with 4 bases between them.

The rearrangement joins TRBV18 to TRBJ2-1; 7 nucleotides agree with TRBD2. Germline V CDR1 and CDR2: KGHSH, LQKENI. The CDR3 consists of 14 residues. The V segment lost 3 bases and the J segment 6 bases; nucleotides outside the gene matches: 5. CDR3 bases: TGTGCCAGCTCACCCAGACCTAGCGGCAATGAGCAGTTCTTC. Its translation is CASSPRPSGNEQFF.